A single sample is the source of the 24 T cell receptor beta chains below, sequenced in a study of T cell repertoires in cytomegalovirus infection. Via MiXCR, TCRdb re-called the reads, giving one row per CDR3 protein. Among around 900,000 distinct CDR3 sequences, approximately 31% were seen once, and the ten largest hold about an eighth. No antigen has been assigned to these receptors. This specimen consisted of cultured CD8+ T cells from PBMCs, obtained from culture after CMV antigen stimulation. The receptors here all came from a human donor in good health (CMV status not recorded). Some clones in this sample may be carry-over from other donors' samples.

This clonotype was observed many times. V usage is TRBV7-9 and J usage is TRBJ2-7; D is unresolved. The V gene lost 5 bases and the J gene lost 2 bases, with 10 bases spanning the gap. Germline-derived CDR1 and CDR2 are SEHNR and FQNEAQ (reference sequence). The CDR3 extends over 13 amino acids. The DNA of the CDR3 is TGTGCCAGCAGCCCGCCTGGGACCTACGAGCAGTACTTC. Protein sequence: CASSPPGTYEQYF.

This chain connects TRBV7-9 to TRBJ2-1, with 7 bases matching TRBD2. J lost 3 bases, V lost 6 bases, and 5 bases had no gene match. In germline, CDR1 is SEHNR, CDR2 FQNEAQ (reference sequence). The CDR3 has 14 residues. The CDR3 loop is CASSPSGRYNEQFF. The DNA of the CDR3 is TGTGCCAGCAGTCCTAGCGGTCGCTACAATGAGCAGTTCTTC.

In this sample, this clonotype turned up many times. The chain recombines TRBV7-2 with TRBJ1-2, with D tentatively TRBD1 (5 bases). V was clipped by 1 base and J by 3 bases, with 6 bases between them. Germline values: CDR1 SGHTA, CDR2 FQGNSA. CDR3 size: 13 residues. DNA for the CDR3: TGTGCCAGCAGCTTAGAGGGACACTATGGCTACACCTTC. Amino acids: CASSLEGHYGYTF.

With regard to this clonotype: Because the CDR3 is missing its conserved closing phenylalanine or tryptophan, this is likely a read error. The chain employs TRBV7-9 and TRBJ2-6, with D perhaps given as TRBD1 or TRBD2 (6 bases each). V was cut by 1 base and J by 2 bases, with 9 bases left in between. This CDR3 comprises 16 residues. CDR1 is SEHNR and CDR2 is FQNEAQ in the germline V gene (reference sequence). For the CDR3, the DNA is TGTGCCAGCAGCTTAGTGGAGGGGGCTGGGGCCAACGTCCTGACTTCC. This gives the protein CASSLVEGAGANVLTS.

CDR3 nucleotide sequence: TGCGCCAGCAGGGTCGTTAGCACAGATACGCAGTATTTT. As protein: CASRVVSTDTQYF. The chain is built from TRBV10-2 and TRBJ2-3; D is uncertain. Germline CDR1 reads WSHSY; CDR2 reads SAAADI. The V gene lost 6 bases and the J gene lost 0 bases, with 7 bases spanning the gap. This CDR3 contains 13 residues.

The chain is built from TRBV2 and TRBJ1-1, with a weak D call TRBD1 (5 bases). CDR3 length: 15 residues. V was trimmed by 1 base and J by 6 bases, leaving 15 bases between them. CDR1 and CDR2 from the germline V gene are SNHLY and FYNNEI. CDR3 DNA: TGTGCCAGCAGTGAAGTCCGCGGGGGACCCCCTGAAGCTTTCTTT. It encodes CASSEVRGGPPEAFF. The variable domain in full, completed from reference TRBV2 and TRBJ1-1, reads EPEVTQTPSHQVTQMGQEVILRCVPISNHLYFYWYRQILGQKVEFLVSFYNNEISEKSEIFDDQFSVERPDGSNFTLKIRSTKLEDSAMYFCASSEVRGGPPEAFFGQGTRLTVV.

The sample holds a few counts of this clonotype. The CDR3 spells CAISEPLEIGETQYF. In DNA form, the CDR3 reads TGTGCCATCAGTGAGCCCCTCGAAATCGGAGAGACCCAGTACTTC. The rearrangement links TRBV10-3 to TRBJ2-5; D gene uncertain. Per the germline V gene, CDR1 is ENHRY and CDR2 is SYGVKD. There are 15 residues in the CDR3. V was cut by 2 bases and J by 4 bases, with 14 bases left in between.

The rearrangement uses TRBV2 and TRBJ2-7; the D gene is possibly TRBD2 (5 bases). The CDR3 is made up of 16 amino acids. The V end was cut by 0 bases, the J end by 9 bases, with 21 bases between. CDR1 SNHLY and CDR2 FYNNEI come from the germline V gene. The CDR3 DNA reads as TGTGCCAGCAGTGAAGCGCTTCGGGAAGACCCCCTCTCGCAGTACGTC. It yields the protein CASSEALREDPLSQYV.

Of note for this clonotype: A junction boundary mismatches the germline segment, possibly from a read error. The DNA for the CDR3 is TGTGCCAGCAGTTACATCGAGAGTTTTAACTATGACTACACCTTC. This codes for CASSYIESFNYDYTF. This chain joins TRBV6-6 and TRBJ1-2; D is unclear. Germline loops: CDR1 MNHNY, CDR2 SVGAGI (reference sequence). The CDR3 consists of 15 residues.

This rearrangement joins TRBV6-1 to TRBJ2-1; TRBD1 is a possible D gene (6 bases). V was cut by 2 bases and J by 4 bases, with 9 bases left in between. Germline V CDR1 and CDR2: MNHNS, SASEGT. The CDR3 has 14 amino acids. The CDR3 region has the DNA TGTGCCAGCAGTGAACGGACAGAGTACAATGAGCAGTTCTTC. It encodes CASSERTEYNEQFF.

This clonotype has a handful of counts. V gene TRBV6-1 combines with J gene TRBJ2-2; 12 bases agree with TRBD1. This CDR3 comprises 18 residues. Losses at the gene ends were 7 bases for V and 0 bases for J; bases not matched to a gene: 9. Germline values: CDR1 MNHNS, CDR2 SASEGT. In DNA, the CDR3 is TGTGCCAGCACTCCTTGGGGGACAGGGGGCTCGAACACCGGGGAGCTGTTTTTT. Its translation: CASTPWGTGGSNTGELFF.

This clonotype was counted ten times or more. CDR3 loop: CASSGAAGGANTGELFF. The CDR3, as DNA: TGTGCCAGCAGCGGGGCAGCGGGGGGGGCGAACACCGGGGAGCTGTTTTTT. The rearrangement joins TRBV25-1 to TRBJ2-2, with 10 bases fitting TRBD2. The germline CDR1 and CDR2 sequences are MGHDK and SYGVNS. V shed 6 bases and J 0 bases; nucleotides not matched to a gene: 7. This CDR3 comprises 17 residues. The full variable domain, completed using reference TRBV25-1 and TRBJ2-2, is EADIYQTPRYLVIGTGKKITLECSQTMGHDKMYWYQQDPGMELHLIHYSYGVNSTEKGDLSSESTVSRIRTEHFPLTLESARPSHTSQYLCASSGAAGGANTGELFFGEGSRLTVL.

This clonotype was observed a handful of times. This chain joins TRBV7-9 and TRBJ2-1; 10 bases align to TRBD1. CDR1 and CDR2 (germline): SEHNR, FQNEAQ (reference sequence). This CDR3 is 15 amino acids long. The trim removed 8 bases at V and 5 bases at J, leaving 9 bases unmatched. CDR3 DNA: TGTGCCAGCGGTACCGGGACAGGGGTGAACAATGAGCAGTTCTTC. It yields the protein CASGTGTGVNNEQFF.

In this sample, this clonotype turned up a few times. The chain links TRBV7-9 to TRBJ2-1; TRBD2 matches at 9 bases. Per the germline V gene, CDR1 is SEHNR and CDR2 is FQNEAQ (reference sequence). V lost 1 base to trimming and J lost 4 bases; unmatched junction nucleotides: 8. This CDR3 has 17 amino acids. CDR3 sequence (DNA): TGTGCCAGCAGCTTAGAGGTTCGACTAGCGGAATACAATGAGCAGTTCTTC. Translated: CASSLEVRLAEYNEQFF.

V gene TRBV6-8 combines with J gene TRBJ1-6, with unresolved D. The germline CDR1 and CDR2 sequences are MNHGY and SAAAGT. This CDR3 has 14 amino acids. With 5 bases removed from V and 7 bases from J, the gap between germline ends came to 12 bases. As DNA, the CDR3 is TGTGCCAGCAGTCCTTCGATTGACAATTCACCCCTCCACTTT. Residues: CASSPSIDNSPLHF.

This clonotype was counted between two and nine times. V and J are TRBV7-9 and TRBJ2-2; D is ambiguous. Germline lookup yields CDR1 SEHNR and CDR2 FQNEAQ (reference sequence). Trimming took off 5 bases at V and 4 bases at J, with 8 bases between the two ends. The CDR3 extends over 13 amino acids. In nucleotides, the CDR3 is TGTGCCAGCAGCGTCCCTGGCACCGGGGAGCTGTTTTTT. It encodes CASSVPGTGELFF.

The chain has TRBV5-4 and TRBJ2-1; D is possibly TRBD1 (5 bases). Per germline, CDR1 SGHNT and CDR2 YYREEE (reference sequence). Trimming stripped 7 bases from V and 10 bases from J, with 9 bases between. The CDR3 is 10 residues long. The CDR3 loop reads CASRWTEQFF. In DNA form, the CDR3 reads TGTGCCAGCCGATGGACAGAGCAGTTCTTC. Full variable domain (missing parts from reference TRBV5-4 and TRBJ2-1): ETGVTQSPTHLIKTRGQQVTLRCSSQSGHNTVSWYQQALGQGPQFIFQYYREEENGRGNFPPRFSGLQFPNYSSELNVNALELDDSALYLCASRWTEQFFGPGTRLTVL.

The chain combines TRBV7-9 with TRBJ2-2; 8 nucleotides agree with TRBD2. This CDR3 has 15 residues. The germline V gene has CDR1 SEHNR and CDR2 FQNEAQ (reference sequence). V lost 3 bases, J lost 6 bases, and 6 bases stayed unmatched. CDR3 region: CASSLIGGAAGELFF. CDR3 nucleotides: TGTGCCAGCAGCTTGATCGGGGGGGCTGCCGGGGAGCTGTTTTTT.

This clonotype was seen repeatedly, ten times or more. This chain links TRBV7-9 with TRBJ1-2; no definite D call. The ends were cut back, 3 bases at V and 6 bases at J, with 11 bases in the middle. CDR1 and CDR2 from the germline V gene are SEHNR and FQNEAQ (reference sequence). The CDR3 extends over 13 amino acids. Here the CDR3 DNA reads TGTGCCAGCAGCTTGAAGGCTGCGGATGGCTACACCTTC. Translation: CASSLKAADGYTF.

This clonotype was found a few times. The genes are TRBV27 and TRBJ1-5, with TRBD1 as a possible D gene (5 bases). The V gene's germline CDR1 is MNHEY and CDR2 SMNVEV (reference sequence). The V end lost 6 bases, the J end lost 4 bases, and 16 bases lay between the germline ends. The CDR3 covers 15 residues. Written as DNA, the CDR3 is TGTGCCAGCAGATCAGGGAATGGGTTGAATCAGCCCCAGCATTTT. Translation gives CASRSGNGLNQPQHF.

This chain uses TRBV4-1 with TRBJ2-7, with D tentatively TRBD1 or TRBD2 (5 bases each). CDR1 and CDR2 (germline): MGHRA, YSYEKL. The V end lost 3 bases, the J end lost 3 bases, and 15 bases lay between the germline ends. The CDR3 is made up of 15 amino acids. This CDR3 reads CASSHRDAVLYEQYF. CDR3 coding DNA: TGCGCCAGCAGCCACCGGGACGCCGTACTCTACGAGCAGTACTTC.

This clonotype came up a few times. This sequence joins TRBV4-1 and TRBJ2-1; D unresolved. Trimming pared 1 base from V and 1 base from J, leaving 5 bases between. The CDR3 runs to 14 residues. Germline CDR1 reads MGHRA; CDR2 reads YSYEKL. The chain's CDR3 is CASSQVMSYNEQFF. The DNA for the CDR3 is TGCGCCAGCAGCCAAGTAATGTCCTACAATGAGCAGTTCTTC.

The CDR3 loop reads CASSLGTGVKPQHF. The CDR3 DNA follows: TGTGCCAGCAGCTTAGGGACAGGGGTTAAGCCCCAGCATTTT. V is TRBV11-2 and J is TRBJ1-5; 9 bases are a match to TRBD1. V shed 1 base and J 8 bases; nucleotides not matched to a gene: 3. The CDR3 totals 14 residues. Germline assignment: CDR1 SGHAT and CDR2 FQNNGV.

CDR3: CASSFLSGGAFGTDTQYF. The CDR3 DNA reads TGTGCCAGCAGTTTCTTAAGCGGGGGGGCGTTCGGCACAGATACGCAGTATTTT. The J gene is TRBJ2-3, the V gene TRBV6-5, with 10 bases lining up with TRBD2. The length of the CDR3 is 18 residues. Trimming cost V 4 bases and J 1 base; bases outside gene matches: 11. From germline, CDR1 is MNHEY and CDR2 SVGAGI.